This T cell receptor beta chain was sequenced in a study of shared T cell receptors in the human thymus. TCRdb keeps only in-frame clones here, not all; method: immunoSEQ multiplex PCR. Of 700,000 or so clones listed, approximately 85% are singletons. Trimming shortened V by 9 bases and J by 6 bases, and 10 bases separated the two germline ends. This CDR3 has 11 amino acids. Looked up from germline, CDR1 is SEHNR and CDR2 is FQNEAQ (reference sequence). This clone is a singleton in its sample. These same data were also listed under a study on human thymus T cells.

The rearrangement joins TRBV7-9 to TRBJ2-3; perhaps TRBD2 as D (5 bases). The sequenced material came from thymocytes. The TCR sequence derives from a girl less than two years old with a congenital heart defect. The CDR3: CARATGDTQYF. In DNA, the CDR3 is TGTGCCAGGGCCACGGGGGATACGCAGTATTTT.